This T cell receptor beta chain came from a study of Ad26.COV2.S vaccination and SARS-CoV-2 variants. Profiled with immunoSEQ multiplex PCR; TCRdb holds only in-frame clones, not every one. The sample yields over 400,000 clones, 90% seen once. Notes on this clone: Its antigen is currently unknown.

Stated treatment: about 20 received Ad26.COV2.S at low or high dose, single or two shots; 5 received placebo; per-sample allocation not given. The investigators took samples on day 63 after the first vaccine or placebo injection. Study-level points and caveats: Placebo and vaccine recipients had non-spike TCR breadth that was similar.

Germline V gives CDR1 MRHNA, CDR2 SNTAGT. There are 11 residues in the CDR3. V lost 5 bases, J lost 10 bases, and 6 bases lay in between. The starting material was peripheral blood, obtained in a trial of Ad26.COV2.S vaccine versus placebo. The origin of this receptor is a person between 18 and 65 years old who received the Ad26.COV2.S COVID-19 vaccine or a placebo. The chain joins TRBV6-4 to TRBJ1-6, with D unresolved. CDR3 amino acids: CASSLRSPLHF. In nucleotides, the CDR3 is TGTGCCAGCAGTTTAAGGTCACCCCTCCACTTT.